This T cell receptor (beta chain) was sequenced in a study of cytomegalovirus exposure and HLA in healthy donors. Study results and limitations: With later analysis, a missense DCLRE1C variant became linked to TCR beta V- and J-gene trimming. Donors were assumed by presence/absence analyses to have roughly uniform sequencing depth. According to an earlier analysis, most TCR beta V segments yielded productive rearrangements about 90% or about 30% of the time.

This clone was seen a few times. Its antigen is not known. Germline values: CDR1 MNHEY, CDR2 SVGAGI. This CDR3 contains 15 residues. The J segment lost 2 bases and the V segment lost 2 bases, leaving 6 bases of the junction unmatched. Researchers ran the PCR with 60 Vbeta and 13 Jbeta primers. Using immunoSEQ multiplex PCR, the repertoire was profiled, and TCRdb retains in-frame clones only, with some absent. The data hold about 140,000 clones, with roughly 80% observed a single time. The sample taken for sequencing was PBMCs. This chain joins TRBV6-5 and TRBJ2-7; 7 bases match TRBD1. The sequence derives from a man aged 18-30 years in good health and CMV-seronegative. The CDR3 sequence is CASSYGDSSTYEQYF. The CDR3 DNA is TGTGCCAGCAGTTACGGGGACAGTTCTACCTACGAGCAGTACTTC.